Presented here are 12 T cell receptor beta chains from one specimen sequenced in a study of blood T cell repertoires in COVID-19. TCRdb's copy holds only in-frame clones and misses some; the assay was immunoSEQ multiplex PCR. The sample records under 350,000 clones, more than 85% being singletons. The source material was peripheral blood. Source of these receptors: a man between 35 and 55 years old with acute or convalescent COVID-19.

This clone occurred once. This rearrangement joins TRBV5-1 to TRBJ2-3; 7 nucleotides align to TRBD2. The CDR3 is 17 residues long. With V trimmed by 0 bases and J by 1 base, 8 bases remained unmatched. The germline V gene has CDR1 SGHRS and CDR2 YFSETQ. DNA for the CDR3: TGCGCCAGCAGCTTGGCCGCAAGCGGGGAAGGCACAGATACGCAGTATTTT. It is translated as CASSLAASGEGTDTQYF.

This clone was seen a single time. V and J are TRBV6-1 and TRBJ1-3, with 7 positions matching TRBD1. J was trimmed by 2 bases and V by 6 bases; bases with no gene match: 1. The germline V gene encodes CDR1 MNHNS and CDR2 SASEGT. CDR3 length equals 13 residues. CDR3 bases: TGTGCCAGCAGGCAGGGGGCTGGAAACACCATATATTTT. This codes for CASRQGAGNTIYF.

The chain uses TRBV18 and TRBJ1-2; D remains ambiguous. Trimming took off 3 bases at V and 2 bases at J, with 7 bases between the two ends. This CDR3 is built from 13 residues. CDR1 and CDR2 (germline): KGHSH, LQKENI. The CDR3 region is CASSPSPNYGYTF. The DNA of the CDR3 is TGTGCCAGCTCACCGAGTCCAAACTATGGCTACACCTTC.

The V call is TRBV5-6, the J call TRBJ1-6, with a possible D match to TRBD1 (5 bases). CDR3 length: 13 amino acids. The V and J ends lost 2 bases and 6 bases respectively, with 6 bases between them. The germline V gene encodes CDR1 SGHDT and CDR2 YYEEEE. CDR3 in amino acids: CASSFRVNSPLHF. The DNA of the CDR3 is TGTGCCAGCAGCTTCAGGGTTAATTCACCCCTCCACTTT.

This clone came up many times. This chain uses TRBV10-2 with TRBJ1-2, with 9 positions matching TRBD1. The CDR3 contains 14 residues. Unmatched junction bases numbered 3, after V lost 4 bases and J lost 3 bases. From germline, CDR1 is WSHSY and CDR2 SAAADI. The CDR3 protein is CASSGRDRDYGYTF. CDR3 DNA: TGCGCCAGCAGTGGGAGGGACAGGGACTATGGCTACACCTTC.

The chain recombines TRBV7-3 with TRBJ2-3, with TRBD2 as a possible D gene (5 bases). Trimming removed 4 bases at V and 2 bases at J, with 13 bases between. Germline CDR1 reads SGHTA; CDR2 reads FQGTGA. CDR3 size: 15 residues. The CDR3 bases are TGTGCCAGCAGCTCCGAGGGCAGATTCACAGATACGCAGTATTTT. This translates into CASSSEGRFTDTQYF.

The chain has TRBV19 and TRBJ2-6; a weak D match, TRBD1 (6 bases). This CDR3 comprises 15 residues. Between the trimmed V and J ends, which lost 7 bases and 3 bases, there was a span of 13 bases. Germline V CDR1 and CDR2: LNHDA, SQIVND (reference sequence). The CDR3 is CASTAQGYGANVLTF. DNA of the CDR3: TGTGCCAGTACCGCACAGGGCTATGGGGCCAACGTCCTGACTTTC.

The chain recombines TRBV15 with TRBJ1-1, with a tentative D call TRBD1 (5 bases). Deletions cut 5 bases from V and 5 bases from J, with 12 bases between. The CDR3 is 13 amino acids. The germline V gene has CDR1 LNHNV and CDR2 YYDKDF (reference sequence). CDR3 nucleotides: TGTGCCACCAGCCAACTTGGGGGGACTGAAGCTTTCTTT. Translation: CATSQLGGTEAFF.

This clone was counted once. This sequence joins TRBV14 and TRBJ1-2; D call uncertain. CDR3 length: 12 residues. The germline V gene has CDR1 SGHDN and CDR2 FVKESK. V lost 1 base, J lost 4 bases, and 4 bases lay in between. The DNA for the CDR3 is TGTGCCAGCAGCCAAGCAGGCTATGGCTACACCTTC. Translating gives CASSQAGYGYTF. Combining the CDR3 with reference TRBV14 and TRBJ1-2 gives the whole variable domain EAGVTQFPSHSVIEKGQTVTLRCDPISGHDNLYWYRRVMGKEIKFLLHFVKESKQDESGMPNNRFLAERTGGTYSTLKVQPAELEDSGVYFCASSQAGYGYTFGSGTRLTVV.

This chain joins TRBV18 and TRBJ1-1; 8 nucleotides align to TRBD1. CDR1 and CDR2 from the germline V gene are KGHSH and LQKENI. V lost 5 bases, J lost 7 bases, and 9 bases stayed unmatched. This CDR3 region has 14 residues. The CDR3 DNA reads TGTGCCAGCTCAACCGGACAGGGTAGGGGTGAAGCTTTCTTT. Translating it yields CASSTGQGRGEAFF.

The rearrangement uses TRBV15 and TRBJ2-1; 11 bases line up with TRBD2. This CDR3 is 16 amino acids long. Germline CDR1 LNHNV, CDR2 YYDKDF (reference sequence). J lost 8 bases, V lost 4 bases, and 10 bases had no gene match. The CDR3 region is CATSTGLAGLSDEQFF. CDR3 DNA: TGTGCCACCAGCACCGGACTAGCGGGTCTTAGTGATGAGCAGTTCTTC.

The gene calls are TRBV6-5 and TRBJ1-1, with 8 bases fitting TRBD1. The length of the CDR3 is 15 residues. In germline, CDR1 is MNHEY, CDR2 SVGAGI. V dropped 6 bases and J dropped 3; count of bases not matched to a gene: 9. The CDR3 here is CASSRDRGGYTEAFF. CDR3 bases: TGTGCCAGCAGCCGCGACAGGGGCGGTTACACTGAAGCTTTCTTT.